A selection of T cell receptor beta chains follows, all from one sample in a study of T cells in Graves' hyperthyroidism and ophthalmopathy. TCRdb reanalysed the multiplex PCR reads using MiXCR and keeps one entry per CDR3 protein. Found here are a few hundred thousand distinct CDR3 sequences, approximately 15% of them singletons; the top ten hold 6.5% to 8%. The source material was blood. The receptor set was obtained from a woman aged 25 to 39 with Graves' hyperthyroidism. CDR3s include the opening cysteine and the closing phenylalanine or tryptophan. A D gene is named only where the DNA matches it firmly. Clone size is given for some rows only: seen once, a few or many times, or a class if the clone is expanded.

TRBJ1-2 many - TRBV2 CASSGTNYGYTF TGTGCCAGCAGTGGTACTAACTATGGCTACACCTTC
TRBJ1-2 once TRBD1 TRBV6-5 CASSYSSPGGGQFYGYTF TGTGCCAGCAGTTACTCGAGTCCGGGCGGGGGACAGTTCTATGGCTACACCTTC
TRBJ2-1 many TRBD2 TRBV28 CASLRLAGAYNEQFF TGTGCCAGCCTTAGATTAGCGGGAGCTTACAATGAGCAGTTCTTC
TRBJ2-1 many TRBD1 TRBV3-1 CASSQDQGVGYNEQFF TGTGCCAGCAGCCAAGATCAGGGGGTGGGCTACAATGAGCAGTTCTTC
TRBJ2-7 many - TRBV18 CASSAQADLSSEQYF TGTGCCAGCTCAGCACAAGCCGACTTGAGTTCGGAGCAGTACTTC
TRBJ2-7 - TRBD1 TRBV18 CASSPPLGTGVYEQYF TGTGCCAGCTCACCACCCCTCGGGACAGGGGTCTACGAGCAGTACTTC
TRBJ2-7 many TRBD1 TRBV24-1 CAGTGCSHEQYF TGTGCCGGGACAGGGTGTTCTCACGAGCAGTACTTC
TRBJ2-5 many TRBD2 TRBV2 CASSVGGLALETQYF TGTGCCAGCAGTGTTGGAGGACTAGCGCTCGAGACCCAGTACTTC
TRBJ2-1 many TRBD1 TRBV3-1 CASSQDAGQGYNEQFF TGTGCCAGCAGCCAAGATGCTGGACAGGGCTACAATGAGCAGTTCTTC
TRBJ2-3 many - TRBV3-1 CASSLGLASADTQYF TGTGCCAGCAGCCTGGGACTGGCAAGTGCAGATACGCAGTATTTT
TRBJ2-1 many - TRBV6-2/TRBV6-3 CASSYPRVDSHEQFF TGTGCCAGCAGTTACCCTAGGGTCGATAGTCATGAGCAGTTCTTC
TRBJ2-1 many - TRBV27 CASSSTTGNGYNEQFF TGTGCCAGCAGTTCCACAACAGGAAACGGCTACAATGAGCAGTTCTTC
TRBJ2-1 - TRBD2 TRBV19 CASSPWSSGRRYNEQFF TGTGCCAGTAGTCCGTGGAGTAGCGGGAGGCGCTACAATGAGCAGTTCTTC
TRBJ2-7 - TRBD2 TRBV10-3 CAISESTSGRGYEQYF TGTGCCATCAGTGAGTCGACTAGCGGGAGGGGCTACGAGCAGTACTTC
TRBJ2-7 many TRBD1 TRBV3-1 CASSQMGQGTYEQYF TGTGCCAGCAGCCAGATGGGACAGGGTACCTACGAGCAGTACTTC
TRBJ2-7 many TRBD1 TRBV6-6 CASSYSVGTGGYEQYF TGTGCCAGCAGTTACTCAGTTGGGACAGGGGGCTACGAGCAGTACTTC
TRBJ2-2 - TRBD2 TRBV4-3 CASSQDTSGRNTGELFF TGCGCCAGCAGCCAAGATACTAGCGGGAGGAACACCGGGGAGCTGTTTTTT
TRBJ2-7 many TRBD2 TRBV12-3/TRBV12-4 CASSHRQSSGRRYEQYF TGTGCCAGCAGTCACCGACAGTCTAGCGGGAGGAGGTACGAGCAGTACTTC
TRBJ2-3 many - TRBV14 CASSGAIRDTQYF TGTGCCAGCTCAGGGGCCATCCGGGATACGCAGTATTTT
TRBJ1-2 - TRBD1 TRBV10-3 CAISESTGESGYTF TGTGCCATCAGTGAGTCTACAGGGGAAAGTGGCTACACCTTC
TRBJ2-7 - - TRBV29-1 CSVGGPSYEQYF TGCAGCGTTGGCGGGCCGTCCTACGAGCAGTACTTC
TRBJ2-3 - TRBD2 TRBV27 CASSLSWGGGDTQYF TGTGCCAGCAGTTTATCTTGGGGGGGGGGAGATACGCAGTATTTT
TRBJ2-7 many - TRBV12-3/TRBV12-4 CASSFRLGEASYEQYF TGTGCCAGCAGTTTCCGGTTGGGGGAGGCTTCCTACGAGCAGTACTTC
TRBJ2-5 - - TRBV7-9 CASSFSRSPTETQYF TGTGCCAGCAGCTTCAGTAGGTCCCCTACCGAGACCCAGTACTTC
TRBJ2-3 - - TRBV6-2/TRBV6-3 CASKNFYPDTQYF TGTGCCAGCAAGAACTTTTATCCAGATACGCAGTATTTT
TRBJ1-6 few TRBD1 TRBV10-3 CAISERDRAHSPLHF TGTGCCATCAGTGAGAGGGACAGGGCACATTCACCCCTCCACTTT
TRBJ2-5 - - TRBV7-2 CASTSLLQETQYF TGTGCCAGCACCTCCCTCCTACAAGAGACCCAGTACTTC
TRBJ2-1 many - TRBV12-3/TRBV12-4 CASSLTGEQFF TGTGCCAGCAGTCTAACTGGTGAGCAGTTCTTC
TRBJ2-3 - - TRBV5-1 CASNLDNTDTQYF TGCGCCAGCAACCTCGATAACACAGATACGCAGTATTTT
TRBJ2-5 - TRBD2 TRBV10-3 CAIRGLLQETQYF TGTGCCATCAGGGGACTACTTCAAGAGACCCAGTACTTC
TRBJ2-1 many TRBD2 TRBV30 CAWSRGSHNEQFF TGTGCCTGGAGTCGCGGGAGCCACAATGAGCAGTTCTTC
TRBJ2-7 - - TRBV4-3 CASSQDGGNTYEQYF TGCGCCAGCAGCCAAGACGGCGGGAACACCTACGAGCAGTACTTC
TRBJ2-1 - TRBD2 TRBV9 CASSVRTSGGEQFF TGTGCCAGCAGCGTAAGGACTAGCGGGGGTGAGCAGTTCTTC
TRBJ2-2 - TRBD2 TRBV4-1 CASSHRRLAGSGELFF TGCGCCAGCAGCCATCGGAGACTAGCGGGATCCGGGGAGCTGTTTTTT
TRBJ2-7 few - TRBV29-1 CSVEVRGYSYEQYF TGCAGCGTTGAGGTCCGGGGGTACTCCTACGAGCAGTACTTC
TRBJ1-1 many - TRBV27 CASSYSSPNTEAFF TGTGCCAGCAGTTACAGTTCCCCGAACACTGAAGCTTTCTTT
TRBJ1-1 many - TRBV4-2 CASSQVLGDEAFF TGTGCCAGCAGCCAAGTACTGGGAGATGAAGCTTTCTTT
TRBJ1-2 many - TRBV27 CASSLKSAGYGYTF TGTGCCAGCAGTTTAAAGTCGGCGGGCTATGGCTACACCTTC
TRBJ2-1 many TRBD2 TRBV7-2 CASSSKGRGLAGGAPTMGQFF TGTGCCAGCAGCTCCAAGGGACGGGGGCTAGCGGGAGGGGCACCTACAATGGGGCAGTTCTTC
TRBJ2-3 many TRBD2 TRBV7-2 CASSQPPGLAGDTQYF TGTGCCAGCAGCCAGCCCCCGGGACTAGCGGGAGATACGCAGTATTTT
TRBJ1-6 - TRBD1 TRBV4-1 CANSQGTGGSPLHF TGCGCCAACAGCCAGGGTACAGGGGGATCACCCCTCCACTTT
TRBJ1-4 many - TRBV11-3 CANNQGTTNEKLFF TGTGCCAACAACCAGGGAACTACTAATGAAAAACTGTTTTTT
TRBJ2-7 many TRBD2 TRBV7-2 CASSLWLAEYEQYF TGTGCCAGCAGCTTATGGCTAGCGGAATACGAGCAGTACTTC
TRBJ2-6 - TRBD1 TRBV6-1 CASSPQGSDGGANVLTF TGTGCCAGCAGCCCACAGGGGAGTGATGGAGGGGCCAACGTCCTGACTTTC
TRBJ2-7 many - TRBV7-2 CASSLDGALSYEQYF TGTGCCAGCAGCTTAGACGGGGCTCTCTCCTACGAGCAGTACTTC
TRBJ1-2 many TRBD1 TRBV7-9 CASSSTGGGTGKGYTF TGTGCCAGCAGTTCCACAGGTGGCGGGACAGGGAAAGGCTACACCTTC
TRBJ2-7 - - TRBV20-1 CSAAGRGYEQYF TGCAGTGCTGCGGGACGAGGCTACGAGCAGTACTTC
TRBJ2-3 - - TRBV10-1 CASSGGTPEPTDTQYF TGCGCCAGCAGTGGCGGGACTCCCGAACCCACAGATACGCAGTATTTT
TRBJ2-1 many - TRBV5-1 CASSLAENNEQFF TGCGCCAGCAGCTTGGCGGAAAACAATGAGCAGTTCTTC
TRBJ2-3 many - TRBV29-1 CSVAGRIGRATSTDTQYF TGCAGCGTCGCGGGACGAATTGGGCGGGCCACTAGCACAGATACGCAGTATTTT
TRBJ2-3 few TRBD2 TRBV6-2/TRBV6-3 CASTRLAGRTDTQYF TGTGCCAGCACTAGACTAGCGGGACGCACAGATACGCAGTATTTT
TRBJ2-2 - - TRBV5-1 CASSLNRGATGELFF TGCGCCAGCAGCTTGAATCGGGGGGCGACCGGGGAGCTGTTTTTT
TRBJ1-1 many - TRBV2 CASRTRTEAFF TGTGCCAGCCGGACGAGAACTGAAGCTTTCTTT
TRBJ1-1 - TRBD1 TRBV3-1 CASSHTPWTGSGTEAFF TGTGCCAGCAGCCACACCCCGTGGACAGGGTCTGGGACTGAAGCTTTCTTT